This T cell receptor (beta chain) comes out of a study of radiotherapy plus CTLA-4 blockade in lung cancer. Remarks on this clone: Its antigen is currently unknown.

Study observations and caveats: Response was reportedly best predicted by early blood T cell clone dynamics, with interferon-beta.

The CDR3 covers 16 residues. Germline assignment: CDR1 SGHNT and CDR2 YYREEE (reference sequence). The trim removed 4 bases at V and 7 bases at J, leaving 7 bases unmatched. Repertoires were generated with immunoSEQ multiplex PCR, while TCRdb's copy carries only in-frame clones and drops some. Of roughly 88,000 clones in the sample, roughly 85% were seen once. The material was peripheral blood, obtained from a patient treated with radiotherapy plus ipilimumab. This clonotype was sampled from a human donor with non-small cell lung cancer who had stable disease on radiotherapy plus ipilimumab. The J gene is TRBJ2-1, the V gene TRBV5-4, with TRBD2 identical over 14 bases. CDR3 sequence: CASSPGLAGVVNEQFF. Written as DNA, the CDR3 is TGTGCCAGCAGCCCGGGACTAGCGGGAGTAGTTAATGAGCAGTTCTTC. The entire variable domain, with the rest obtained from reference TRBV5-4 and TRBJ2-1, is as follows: ETGVTQSPTHLIKTRGQQVTLRCSSQSGHNTVSWYQQALGQGPQFIFQYYREEENGRGNFPPRFSGLQFPNYSSELNVNALELDDSALYLCASSPGLAGVVNEQFFGPGTRLTVL.